The rows below give T cell receptor beta chains drawn from one sample of a study of Japanese encephalitis immunity and Zika vaccine responses. TCRdb re-called the 5' RACE reads with MiXCR, one entry per CDR3 protein. The table shows under 250 distinct CDR3 sequences, with under 6% occurring only once. The sequences come from antigen-activated CD4+ T cells from blood, cultured, collected during a Zika inactivated vaccine study. These receptors were obtained from an adult woman who received an inactivated Zika virus vaccine. The CDR3 runs from the conserved cysteine through the conserved F or W. The order of the fields is J gene, D gene, clone size, V gene, CDR3 DNA, CDR3 protein. The D gene is left open where the match is weak. Clone size is given as once, few, many, or a class for an expanded clone.

j_gene: TRBJ2-3; d_gene: TRBD1; abundance: large; v_gene: TRBV29-1; CDR3nt: TGCAGCGTCCTTAAGGACAGGGGGGCTGCCGATACGCAGTATTTT; CDR3aa: CSVLKDRGAADTQYF
j_gene: TRBJ2-1; d_gene: TRBD2; abundance: large; v_gene: TRBV4-2; CDR3nt: TGTGCCAGCAGCCCCGAACCGGGACTAGTAAACAATGAGCAGTTCTTC; CDR3aa: CASSPEPGLVNNEQFF
j_gene: TRBJ2-5; d_gene: .; abundance: large; v_gene: TRBV27; CDR3nt: TGTGCCAGCAGTTTTTTGAATGGAGGCCATTTCCAAAGAGTCCAGTACTTC; CDR3aa: CASSFLNGGHFQRVQYF
j_gene: TRBJ1-2; d_gene: .; abundance: large; v_gene: TRBV19; CDR3nt: TGTGCCAGTAGTAATAGGGATTATGGCTACACCTTC; CDR3aa: CASSNRDYGYTF
j_gene: TRBJ2-1; d_gene: TRBD2; abundance: large; v_gene: TRBV4-3; CDR3nt: TGCGCCAGCAGCGGCTACAGCGGGAGCTCCTACAATGAGCAGTTCTTC; CDR3aa: CASSGYSGSSYNEQFF
j_gene: TRBJ1-1; d_gene: .; abundance: large; v_gene: TRBV28; CDR3nt: TGTGCCAGCAGGCTACAACCGAACACTGAAGCTTTCTTT; CDR3aa: CASRLQPNTEAFF
j_gene: TRBJ2-7; d_gene: .; abundance: large; v_gene: TRBV6-2/TRBV6-3; CDR3nt: TGTGCCAGCGGGGACTCCTACGAGCAGTACTTC; CDR3aa: CASGDSYEQYF
j_gene: TRBJ1-1; d_gene: .; abundance: hyperexpanded; v_gene: TRBV5-1; CDR3nt: TGCGCCAGCAGCCCCGGGGACGGACTGAACACTGAAGCTTTCTTT; CDR3aa: CASSPGDGLNTEAFF
j_gene: TRBJ2-3; d_gene: .; abundance: medium-sized; v_gene: TRBV12-3/TRBV12-4; CDR3nt: TGTGCCAGCAGCCGACATTTGGGGACAGCGGGAGCTCCAGATACGCAGTATTTT; CDR3aa: CASSRHLGTAGAPDTQYF
j_gene: TRBJ1-2; d_gene: .; abundance: large; v_gene: TRBV29-1; CDR3nt: TGCAGCGTTGAGCAAGGGGAAAACTATGGCTACACCTTC; CDR3aa: CSVEQGENYGYTF
j_gene: TRBJ2-3; d_gene: .; abundance: medium-sized; v_gene: TRBV11-2; CDR3nt: TGTGCCAGCAGCGCCTTAGTAGATACGCAGTATTTT; CDR3aa: CASSALVDTQYF
j_gene: TRBJ2-6; d_gene: .; abundance: large; v_gene: TRBV20-1; CDR3nt: TGCAGTGCTAGAGATGGACAGAGCTCTGGGGCCAACGTCCTGACTTTC; CDR3aa: CSARDGQSSGANVLTF